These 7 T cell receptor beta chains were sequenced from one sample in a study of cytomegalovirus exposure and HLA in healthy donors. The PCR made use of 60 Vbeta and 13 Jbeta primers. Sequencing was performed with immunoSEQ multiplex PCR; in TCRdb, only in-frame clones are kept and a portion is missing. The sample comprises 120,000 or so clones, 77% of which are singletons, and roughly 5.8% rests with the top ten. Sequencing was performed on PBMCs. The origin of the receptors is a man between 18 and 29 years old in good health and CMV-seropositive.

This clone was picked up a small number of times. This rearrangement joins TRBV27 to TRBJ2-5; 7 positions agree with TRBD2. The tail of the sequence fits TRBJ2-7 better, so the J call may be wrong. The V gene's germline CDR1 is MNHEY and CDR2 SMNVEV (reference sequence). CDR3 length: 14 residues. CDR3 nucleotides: TGTGCCAGCAGTTTGAAGCGGGGAACCTACGAGCAGTACTTC. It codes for CASSLKRGTYEQYF.

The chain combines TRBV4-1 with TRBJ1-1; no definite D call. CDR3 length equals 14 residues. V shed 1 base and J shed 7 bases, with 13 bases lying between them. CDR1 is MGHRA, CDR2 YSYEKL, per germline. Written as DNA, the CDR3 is TGCGCCAGCAGCCAAGGCGGAGCGAGAGGTGAAGCTTTCTTT. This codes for CASSQGGARGEAFF.

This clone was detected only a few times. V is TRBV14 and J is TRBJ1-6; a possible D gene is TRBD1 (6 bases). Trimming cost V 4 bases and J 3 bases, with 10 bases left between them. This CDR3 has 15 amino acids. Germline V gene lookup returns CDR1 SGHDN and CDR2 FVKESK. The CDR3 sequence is CASSLGTIYNSPLHF. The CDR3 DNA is TGTGCCAGCAGCCTCGGGACAATCTATAATTCACCCCTCCACTTT. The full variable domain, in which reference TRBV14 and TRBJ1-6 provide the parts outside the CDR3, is EAGVTQFPSHSVIEKGQTVTLRCDPISGHDNLYWYRRVMGKEIKFLLHFVKESKQDESGMPNNRFLAERTGGTYSTLKVQPAELEDSGVYFCASSLGTIYNSPLHFGNGTRLTVT.

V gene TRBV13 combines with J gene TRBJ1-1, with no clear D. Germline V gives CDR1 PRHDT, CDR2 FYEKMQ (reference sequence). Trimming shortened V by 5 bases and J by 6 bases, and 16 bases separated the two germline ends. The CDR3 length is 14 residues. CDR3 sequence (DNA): TGTGCCAGCAGCGAAGGTGAAATAAGCGCTGAAGCTTTCTTT. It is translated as CASSEGEISAEAFF.

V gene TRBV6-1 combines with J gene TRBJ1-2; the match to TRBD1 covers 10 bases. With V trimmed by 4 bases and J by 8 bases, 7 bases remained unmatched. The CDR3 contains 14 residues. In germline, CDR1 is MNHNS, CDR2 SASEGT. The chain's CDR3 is CASSVRDRGWGYTF. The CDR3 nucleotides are TGTGCCAGCAGTGTCCGGGACAGGGGATGGGGCTACACCTTC.

Written as DNA, the CDR3 is TGTGCCAGCAGTGAAAGCGGACTCTATGGCTACACCTTC. Amino acid sequence: CASSESGLYGYTF. The chain is built from TRBV25-1 and TRBJ1-2; D unresolved. Deletions cut 2 bases from V and 4 bases from J, with 8 bases between. Per the germline V gene, CDR1 is MGHDK and CDR2 is SYGVNS. CDR3 length: 13 amino acids.

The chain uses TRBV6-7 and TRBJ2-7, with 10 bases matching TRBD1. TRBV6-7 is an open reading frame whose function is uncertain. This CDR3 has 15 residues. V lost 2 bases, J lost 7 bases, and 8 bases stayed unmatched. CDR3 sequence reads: CASSYPDRGPMEQYF. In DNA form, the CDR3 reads TGTGCCAGCAGTTACCCAGACAGGGGGCCGATGGAGCAGTACTTC.